This TCR beta chain was recovered during a study of blood T cell repertoires in COVID-19. Study background: T cells, B-cell-depleted T cells, or PBMCs supplied cDNA or gDNA.

During active infection, Seattle patients enrolled and were then monitored through disease. The repertoire was sequenced with immunoSEQ multiplex PCR; TCRdb's copy has only in-frame clones and lacks some. This sample has 60,000 to 65,000 clones, with roughly 83% found just once. Germline CDR1 reads SGHAT; CDR2 reads FQNNGV. V trimming: 5 bases; J trimming: 1 base; junction bases outside the gene matches: 5. The CDR3 length is 16 residues. The rearrangement joins TRBV11-2 to TRBJ1-6; TRBD1 agrees at 7 bases. The TCR was taken from a man between 60 and 70 years old with COVID-19, enrolled during active disease. What was sequenced was peripheral blood. The CDR3 nucleotides are TGTGCCAGCAGCCCACAACAGGGGTCCTATAATTCACCCCTCCACTTT. This sequence encodes CASSPQQGSYNSPLHF.